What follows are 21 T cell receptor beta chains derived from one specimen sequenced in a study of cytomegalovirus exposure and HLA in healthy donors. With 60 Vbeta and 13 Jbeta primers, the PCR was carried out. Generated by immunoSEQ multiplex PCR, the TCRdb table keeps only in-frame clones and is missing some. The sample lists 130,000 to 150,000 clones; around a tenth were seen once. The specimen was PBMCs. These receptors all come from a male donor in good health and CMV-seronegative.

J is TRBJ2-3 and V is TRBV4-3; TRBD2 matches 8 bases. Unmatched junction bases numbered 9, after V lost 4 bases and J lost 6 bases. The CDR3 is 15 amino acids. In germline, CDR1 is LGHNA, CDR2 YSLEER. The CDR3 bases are TGCGCCAGCAGCCCGACTAGCGCCCTCGGGGATACGCAGTATTTT. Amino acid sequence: CASSPTSALGDTQYF.

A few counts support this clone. The CDR3 loop is CAWSRGTFDYGYTF. The CDR3, as DNA: TGTGCCTGGAGCAGGGGGACGTTTGACTATGGCTACACCTTC. The J gene is TRBJ1-2, the V gene TRBV30, with TRBD1 matching 7 bases. V shed 3 bases, J shed 3 bases, and the junction held 7 bases outside the gene matches. This CDR3 spans 14 amino acids. The germline gives CDR1 GTSNPN, CDR2 SVGIG (reference sequence).

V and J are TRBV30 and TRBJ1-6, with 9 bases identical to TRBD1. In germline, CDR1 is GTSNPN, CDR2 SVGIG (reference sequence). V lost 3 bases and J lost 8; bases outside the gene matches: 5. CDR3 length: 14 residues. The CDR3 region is CAWRRRDRDSPLHF. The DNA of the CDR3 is TGTGCCTGGAGACGCCGGGACAGGGATTCACCCCTCCACTTT.

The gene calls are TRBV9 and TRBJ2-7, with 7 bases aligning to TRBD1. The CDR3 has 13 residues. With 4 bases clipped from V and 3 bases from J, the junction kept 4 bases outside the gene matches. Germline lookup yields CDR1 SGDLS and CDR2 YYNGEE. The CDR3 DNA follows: TGTGCCAGCAGCCGACAGGGTGACTACGAGCAGTACTTC. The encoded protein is CASSRQGDYEQYF.

In nucleotides, the CDR3 is TGTGCCATCAGTGAGTCCACTGAAACAGATACGCAGTATTTT. This codes for CAISESTETDTQYF. The chain employs TRBV10-3 and TRBJ2-3; D call uncertain. Trimming pared 0 bases from V and 3 bases from J, leaving 7 bases between. Germline CDR1 and CDR2: ENHRY and SYGVKD. CDR3 length: 14 residues.

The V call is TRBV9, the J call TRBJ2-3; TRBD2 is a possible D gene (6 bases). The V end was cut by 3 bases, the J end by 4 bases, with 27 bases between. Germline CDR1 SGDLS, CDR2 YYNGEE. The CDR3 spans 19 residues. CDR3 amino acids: CASSAGLLRGGGDSDTQYF. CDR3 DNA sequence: TGTGCCAGCAGCGCAGGCCTTTTGCGAGGCGGTGGGGACTCAGATACGCAGTATTTT.

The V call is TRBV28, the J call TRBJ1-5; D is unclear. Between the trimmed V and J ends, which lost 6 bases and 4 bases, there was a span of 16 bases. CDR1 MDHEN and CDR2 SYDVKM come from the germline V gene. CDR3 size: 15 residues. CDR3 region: CASSPSDGRNQPQHF. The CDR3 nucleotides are TGTGCCAGCAGCCCTTCCGATGGGAGGAATCAGCCCCAGCATTTT.

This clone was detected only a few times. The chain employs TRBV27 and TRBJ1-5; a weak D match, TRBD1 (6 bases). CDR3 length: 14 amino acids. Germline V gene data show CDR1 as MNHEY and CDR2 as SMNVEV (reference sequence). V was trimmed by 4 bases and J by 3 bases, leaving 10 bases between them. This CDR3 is CASSYRANNQPQHF. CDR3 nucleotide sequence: TGTGCCAGCAGTTACAGGGCCAACAATCAGCCCCAGCATTTT.

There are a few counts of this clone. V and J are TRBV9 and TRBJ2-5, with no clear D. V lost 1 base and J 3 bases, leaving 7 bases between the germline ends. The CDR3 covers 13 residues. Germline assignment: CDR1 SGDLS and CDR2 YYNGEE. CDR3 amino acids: CASSVSPKETQYF. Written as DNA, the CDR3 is TGTGCCAGCAGCGTAAGCCCGAAAGAGACCCAGTACTTC.

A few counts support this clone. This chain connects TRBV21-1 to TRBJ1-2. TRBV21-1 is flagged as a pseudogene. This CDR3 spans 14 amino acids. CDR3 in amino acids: CASRVREGPYGYTF. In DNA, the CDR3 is TGTGCCAGCAGAGTGAGGGAGGGGCCCTATGGCTACACCTTC.

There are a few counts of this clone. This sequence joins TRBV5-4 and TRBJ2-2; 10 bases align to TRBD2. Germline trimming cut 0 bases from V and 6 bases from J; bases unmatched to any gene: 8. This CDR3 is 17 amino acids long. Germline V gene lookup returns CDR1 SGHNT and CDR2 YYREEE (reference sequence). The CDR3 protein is CASSLGLAGVAAGELFF. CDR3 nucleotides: TGTGCCAGCAGCTTGGGTCTAGCGGGAGTAGCCGCCGGGGAGCTGTTTTTT.

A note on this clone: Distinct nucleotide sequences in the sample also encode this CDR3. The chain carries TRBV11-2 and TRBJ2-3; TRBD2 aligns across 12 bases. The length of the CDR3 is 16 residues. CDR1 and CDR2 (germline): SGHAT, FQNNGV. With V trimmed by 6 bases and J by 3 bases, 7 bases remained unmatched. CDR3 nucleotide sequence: TGTGCCAGCAGACGAGGACTAGCGGGAAGTACAGATACGCAGTATTTT. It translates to CASRRGLAGSTDTQYF.

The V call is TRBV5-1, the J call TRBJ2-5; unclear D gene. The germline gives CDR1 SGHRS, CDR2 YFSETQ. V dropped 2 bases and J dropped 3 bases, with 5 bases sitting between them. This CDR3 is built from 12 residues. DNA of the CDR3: TGCGCCAGCAGCTTAACGGAAGAGACCCAGTACTTC. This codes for CASSLTEETQYF.

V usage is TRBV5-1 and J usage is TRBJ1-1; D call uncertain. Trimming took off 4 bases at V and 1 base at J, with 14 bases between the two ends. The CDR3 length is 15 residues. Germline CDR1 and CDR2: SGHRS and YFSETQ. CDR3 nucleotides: TGCGCCAGCAGCCGGGATAGGACGGCGAACACTGAAGCTTTCTTT. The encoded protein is CASSRDRTANTEAFF.

The CDR3 nucleotides are TGCAGCGTTGAGGGACAGGGAGGTACCACTGAAGCTTTCTTT. This sequence encodes CSVEGQGGTTEAFF. The chain recombines TRBV29-1 with TRBJ1-1; TRBD1 matches at 9 bases. CDR1 and CDR2 from the germline V gene are SQVTM and ANQGSEA. CDR3 length equals 14 residues. Trimming at V came to 3 bases and at J to 4 bases, leaving 6 bases not matched to a gene.

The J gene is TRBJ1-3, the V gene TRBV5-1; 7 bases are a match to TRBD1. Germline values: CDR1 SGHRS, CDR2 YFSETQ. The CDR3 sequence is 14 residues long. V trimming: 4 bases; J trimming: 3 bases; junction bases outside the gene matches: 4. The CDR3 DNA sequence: TGCGCCAGCAGCCCCGGACAGGATGGAAACACCATATATTTT. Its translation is CASSPGQDGNTIYF.

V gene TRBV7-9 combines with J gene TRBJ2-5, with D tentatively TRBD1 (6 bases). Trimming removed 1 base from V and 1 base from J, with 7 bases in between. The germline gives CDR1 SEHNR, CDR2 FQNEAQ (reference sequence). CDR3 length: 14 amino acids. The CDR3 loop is CASSLGGGQETQYF. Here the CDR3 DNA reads TGTGCCAGCAGCTTAGGAGGGGGCCAAGAGACCCAGTACTTC.

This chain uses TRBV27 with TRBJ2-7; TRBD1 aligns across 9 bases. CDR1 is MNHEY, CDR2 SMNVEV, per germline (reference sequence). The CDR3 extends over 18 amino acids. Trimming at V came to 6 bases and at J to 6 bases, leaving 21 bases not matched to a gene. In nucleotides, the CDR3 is TGTGCCAGCAGCACCCTGGACAGGGGAACCCTAAGAGTGGGCGAGCAGTACTTC. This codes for CASSTLDRGTLRVGEQYF.

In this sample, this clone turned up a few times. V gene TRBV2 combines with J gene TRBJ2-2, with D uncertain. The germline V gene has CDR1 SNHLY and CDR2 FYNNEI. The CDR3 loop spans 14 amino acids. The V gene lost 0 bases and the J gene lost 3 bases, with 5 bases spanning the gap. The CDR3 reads CASSEALYTGELFF. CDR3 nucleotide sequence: TGTGCCAGCAGTGAAGCACTATACACCGGGGAGCTGTTTTTT.

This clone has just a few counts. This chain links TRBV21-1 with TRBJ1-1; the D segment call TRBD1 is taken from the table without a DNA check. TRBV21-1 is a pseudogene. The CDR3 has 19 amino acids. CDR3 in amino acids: CASSADGDRGVARNTEAFF. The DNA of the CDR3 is TGTGCCAGCTCCGCTGATGGGGACAGGGGAGTAGCAAGGAACACTGAAGCTTTCTTT.

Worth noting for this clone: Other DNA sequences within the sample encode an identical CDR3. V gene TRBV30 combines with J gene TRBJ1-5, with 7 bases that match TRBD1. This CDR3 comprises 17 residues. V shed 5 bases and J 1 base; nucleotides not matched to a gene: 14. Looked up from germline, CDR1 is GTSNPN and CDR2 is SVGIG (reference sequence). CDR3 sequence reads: CAWSGQPIGASNQPQHF. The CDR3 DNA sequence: TGTGCCTGGTCGGGACAGCCGATCGGGGCGAGCAATCAGCCCCAGCATTTT.